Listed here are 32 T cell receptor beta chains from one sample, sequenced in a study of blood T cell repertoires in COVID-19. The table came from immunoSEQ multiplex PCR; TCRdb's copy has only in-frame clones and leaves some out. The sample includes more than 25,000 clones, about 89% seen only once; the top ten take approximately 3.4%. Sequencing was done on a sample of peripheral blood. These TCRs come from a human donor in a cohort sampled during active COVID-19.

The V gene is TRBV6-6, the J gene TRBJ2-3; D may be TRBD2 (6 bases). The CDR3 loop spans 16 amino acids. V lost 5 bases to trimming and J lost 3 bases, with 18 bases between them. CDR1 and CDR2 (germline): MNHNY, SVGAGI (reference sequence). The CDR3, as DNA: TGTGCCAGCAGTCCCTGGGGGGTTGGGGGGACAGATACGCAGTATTTT. Translated, it gives CASSPWGVGGTDTQYF.

The rearrangement joins TRBV9 to TRBJ1-1, with no clear D. V shed 2 bases and J shed 1 base, with 9 bases lying between them. CDR1 is SGDLS and CDR2 is YYNGEE in the germline V gene. The CDR3 has 14 amino acids. Here the CDR3 DNA reads TGTGCCAGCAGCGTCGGGTCCCCGAACACTGAAGCTTTCTTT. The encoded protein is CASSVGSPNTEAFF.

This chain uses TRBV19 with TRBJ2-1, with TRBD2 as a possible D gene (6 bases). The V and J ends lost 8 bases and 0 bases respectively, with 11 bases between them. Germline assignment: CDR1 LNHDA and CDR2 SQIVND (reference sequence). The CDR3 covers 14 residues. The CDR3 protein is CASSGTDSYNEQFF. In DNA, the CDR3 is TGTGCCAGTTCCGGGACTGACTCCTACAATGAGCAGTTCTTC.

The CDR3 DNA is TGTGCCAGCGACCCAGGGGGCGTGATGAACACTGAAGCTTTCTTT. Translation: CASDPGGVMNTEAFF. This sequence joins TRBV6-5 and TRBJ1-1; 8 bases are shared with TRBD1. The CDR3 has 15 residues. V was clipped by 8 bases and J by 0 bases; unmatched bases: 8. The germline V gene has CDR1 MNHEY and CDR2 SVGAGI.

This CDR3 reads CASTPRLSVGGYTF. The CDR3 DNA follows: TGTGCCAGCACCCCTCGTCTTTCCGTCGGGGGCTACACCTTC. This rearrangement joins TRBV6-6 to TRBJ1-2, with unresolved D. This CDR3 is 14 amino acids long. The germline V gene encodes CDR1 MNHNY and CDR2 SVGAGI (reference sequence). With 7 bases removed from V and 8 bases from J, the gap between germline ends came to 20 bases.

The chain uses TRBV19 and TRBJ2-1; 9 bases are a match to TRBD1. Germline-derived CDR1 and CDR2 are LNHDA and SQIVND (reference sequence). There are 12 residues in the CDR3. With 1 base clipped from V and 14 bases from J, the junction kept 3 bases outside the gene matches. The CDR3 protein is CASSIGDRVKFF. CDR3 nucleotides: TGTGCCAGTAGTATAGGGGACAGGGTGAAGTTCTTC.

The chain joins TRBV20-1 to TRBJ2-7; maybe TRBD1 (6 bases). Germline loops: CDR1 DFQATT, CDR2 SNEGSKA (reference sequence). CDR3 length: 10 amino acids. Deletions cut 7 bases from V and 6 bases from J, with 10 bases between. The CDR3 is CSGQGTEQYF. The CDR3 nucleotides read TGCAGTGGTCAGGGGACCGAGCAGTACTTC.

The CDR3 loop reads CASSLVQLAGNTGELFF. Written as DNA, the CDR3 is TGCGCCAGCAGCCTTGTACAACTAGCGGGCAACACCGGGGAGCTGTTTTTT. This sequence joins TRBV4-1 and TRBJ2-2; 9 nucleotides line up with TRBD2. Per germline, CDR1 MGHRA and CDR2 YSYEKL. The length of the CDR3 is 17 residues. Trimming at V came to 4 bases and at J to 2 bases, leaving 8 bases not matched to a gene.

This clone was detected only once. The chain recombines TRBV7-2 with TRBJ2-3; 9 nucleotides line up with TRBD2. The CDR3 extends over 16 amino acids. After removal of 3 bases from V and 3 bases from J, the junction contained 7 bases not matched to a gene. Germline assignment: CDR1 SGHTA and CDR2 FQGNSA. As DNA, the CDR3 is TGTGCCAGCAGCTTGAGAAGCGGGGGGAGGACAGATACGCAGTATTTT. This encodes CASSLRSGGRTDTQYF. The full variable domain, its missing parts supplied by reference TRBV7-2 and TRBJ2-3, is GAGVSQSPSNKVTEKGKDVELRCDPISGHTALYWYRQSLGQGLEFLIYFQGNSAPDKSGLPSDRFSAERTGGSVSTLTIQRTQQEDSAVYLCASSLRSGGRTDTQYFGPGTRLTVL.

The chain links TRBV19 to TRBJ1-5; 9 positions match TRBD1. There are 16 residues in the CDR3. V was clipped by 1 base and J by 6 bases; unmatched bases: 7. CDR1 LNHDA and CDR2 SQIVND come from the germline V gene (reference sequence). The DNA for the CDR3 is TGTGCCAGTAGTATAGTTTCGGGGACAGGGCCTCAGCCCCAGCATTTT. Translating it yields CASSIVSGTGPQPQHF.

J is TRBJ2-1 and V is TRBV6-5, with a tentative D call TRBD2 (7 bases). Germline CDR1 is MNHEY and CDR2 is SVGAGI. This CDR3 region has 13 residues. Trimming took 6 bases from V and 9 from J, leaving 15 bases between them. CDR3 DNA: TGTGCCAGCAGGGAGGGGGGGCCGGTTGAGCAGTTCTTC. Its protein product is CASREGGPVEQFF.

V usage is TRBV12-3 or TRBV12-4 and J usage is TRBJ1-6; 7 nucleotides align to TRBD1. J gave up 10 bases and V 5 bases, and 5 bases lay outside the gene matches. The CDR3 contains 13 residues. CDR3 sequence (DNA): TGTGCCAGCAGTCCGGGACAGCGGTCACCCCTCCACTTT. Translated, it gives CASSPGQRSPLHF.

The chain links TRBV5-1 to TRBJ1-1; 8 positions match TRBD1. CDR1 is SGHRS, CDR2 YFSETQ, per germline. Unmatched junction bases numbered 6, after V lost 2 bases and J lost 3 bases. This CDR3 is 15 amino acids long. Here the CDR3 reads CASSFQGARDTEAFF. The CDR3 region has the DNA TGCGCCAGCAGCTTCCAGGGGGCGCGGGACACTGAAGCTTTCTTT.

The chain employs TRBV30 and TRBJ1-5; D is uncertain. The CDR3 covers 13 residues. Germline CDR1 and CDR2: GTSNPN and SVGIG (reference sequence). Trimming took off 1 base at V and 9 bases at J, with 13 bases between the two ends. DNA of the CDR3: TGTGCCTGGAGTGGGAGAGGCGCGGGGCCCCAGCATTTT. It is translated as CAWSGRGAGPQHF.

By its share, this clone is medium-sized (0.01 to 0.1%). The V and J genes are TRBV5-1 and TRBJ1-4, with D perhaps matching TRBD1 (5 bases). Germline CDR1 and CDR2: SGHRS and YFSETQ. This CDR3 contains 14 residues. Trimming shortened V by 4 bases and J by 4 bases, and 11 bases separated the two germline ends. The CDR3 region has the DNA TGCGCCAGCAGCCCTCGACAGAATAATGAAAAACTGTTTTTT. Translated, it gives CASSPRQNNEKLFF.

This clone was recorded once. The chain has TRBV20-1 and TRBJ1-1, with D perhaps matching TRBD1 (6 bases). The CDR3 has 11 amino acids. Germline V CDR1 and CDR2: DFQATT, SNEGSKA (reference sequence). V was clipped by 6 bases and J by 8 bases, with 13 bases between them. The CDR3 loop reads CSAVRGYEAFF. The CDR3 nucleotides read TGCAGTGCAGTCAGGGGTTACGAAGCTTTCTTT.

The gene calls are TRBV11-3 and TRBJ2-5, with TRBD1 matching 10 bases. V was clipped by 5 bases and J by 5 bases; unmatched bases: 8. Germline values: CDR1 SGHNT, CDR2 YENEEA. The CDR3 is made up of 15 amino acids. The CDR3 is CASSAGTGEWETQYF. The CDR3 coding sequence is TGTGCCAGCAGCGCCGGGACAGGGGAATGGGAGACCCAGTACTTC.

The chain carries TRBV6-2 or TRBV6-3 and TRBJ2-7; D is unresolved. Looked up from germline, CDR1 is MNHEY and CDR2 is SVGEGT. Deletions cut 5 bases from V and 7 bases from J, with 12 bases between. This CDR3 comprises 12 residues. CDR3 residues: CASSTFMREQYF. The CDR3 DNA reads as TGTGCCAGCAGTACGTTTATGCGTGAGCAGTACTTC.

This chain connects TRBV19 to TRBJ2-1; TRBD2 aligns across 8 bases. CDR1 is LNHDA, CDR2 SQIVND, per germline (reference sequence). The CDR3 has 16 residues. The V and J ends lost 0 bases and 8 bases, in that order; junction bases with no gene match: 9. This chain's CDR3 is CASSIDRAGGRHEQFF. In DNA form, the CDR3 reads TGTGCCAGTAGTATAGATCGGGCGGGGGGAAGGCATGAGCAGTTCTTC.

The chain links TRBV3-1 (or the pseudogene TRBV3-2) to TRBJ2-2; 9 bases line up with TRBD2. Looked up from germline, CDR1 is LGHDT and CDR2 is YNNKEL (reference sequence). Trimming cost V 5 bases and J 5 bases; bases outside gene matches: 9. The CDR3 has 16 amino acids. CDR3 coding DNA: TGTGCCAGCAGCTTACGCGGGGGGGCCAGGACCGGGGAGCTGTTTTTT. Its protein product is CASSLRGGARTGELFF.

The chain couples TRBV5-6 to TRBJ2-1, with TRBD2 matching over 9 bases. Germline CDR1 SGHDT, CDR2 YYEEEE. V was pared by 0 bases and J by 7 bases, with 5 bases of the junction left unmatched. The CDR3 is 15 residues long. The CDR3 region has the DNA TGTGCCAGCAGCTTGGCCCCAGCGGGGGGTAATGAGCAGTTCTTC. It specifies CASSLAPAGGNEQFF.

Worth noting for this clone: Different DNA sequences within this sample yield the same CDR3. This chain joins TRBV27 and TRBJ2-3, with 11 bases lining up with TRBD2. Per the germline V gene, CDR1 is MNHEY and CDR2 is SMNVEV (reference sequence). CDR3 length equals 15 residues. Trimming cost V 5 bases and J 5 bases; bases outside gene matches: 6. Here the CDR3 DNA reads TGTGCCAGCAGTCGTCTAGCGGGGGGCTTAGATACGCAGTATTTT. Its translation is CASSRLAGGLDTQYF.

The chain employs TRBV28 and TRBJ1-2; D uncertain. The CDR3 has 14 residues. Trimming took 4 bases from V and 8 from J, leaving 17 bases between them. The germline gives CDR1 MDHEN, CDR2 SYDVKM. This CDR3 reads CASSSILIPEGYTF. In DNA form, the CDR3 reads TGTGCCAGCAGTTCCATACTAATCCCGGAGGGCTACACCTTC.

V is TRBV6-5 and J is TRBJ2-5; 10 bases are shared with TRBD2. This CDR3 spans 15 amino acids. CDR1 and CDR2 from the germline V gene are MNHEY and SVGAGI. The V gene end was trimmed by 5 bases and the J gene end by 4 bases; junction bases not matched to a gene: 7. The CDR3 DNA reads as TGTGCCAGCAGTATAAGCGGGGGGGCCGGAGAGACCCAGTACTTC. It translates to CASSISGGAGETQYF.

This clone is a singleton in its sample. The chain recombines TRBV6-4 with TRBJ2-3; D gene uncertain. CDR1 MRHNA and CDR2 SNTAGT come from the germline V gene. The CDR3 covers 16 residues. Trimming took off 9 bases at V and 6 bases at J, with 25 bases between the two ends. The CDR3 DNA sequence: TGTGCCAGTAGATTGAAGCTCCATTTATTGTGGGATACGCAGTATTTT. This translates into CASRLKLHLLWDTQYF.

The genes are TRBV2 and TRBJ1-2, with D perhaps TRBD1 (5 bases). Trimming stripped 6 bases from V and 1 base from J, with 9 bases between. Germline CDR1 is SNHLY and CDR2 is FYNNEI. This CDR3 spans 13 amino acids. The CDR3 is CASSSDSNYGYTF. In DNA form, the CDR3 reads TGTGCCAGCAGCTCCGACAGTAACTATGGCTACACCTTC.

The rearrangement joins TRBV4-2 to TRBJ1-2, with 8 bases identical to TRBD1. Germline-derived CDR1 and CDR2 are LGHNA and YNFKEQ. The V gene end was trimmed by 3 bases and the J gene end by 0 bases; junction bases not matched to a gene: 6. The CDR3 sequence is 16 residues long. The CDR3 coding sequence is TGTGCCAGCAGCCAGGCGGACAGGGCCTCTAACTATGGCTACACCTTC. Protein: CASSQADRASNYGYTF.

V and J are TRBV5-6 and TRBJ1-5, with a possible D match to TRBD1 (6 bases). Trimming shortened V by 0 bases and J by 2 bases, and 6 bases separated the two germline ends. Germline assignment: CDR1 SGHDT and CDR2 YYEEEE. The CDR3 loop spans 14 amino acids. The CDR3, as DNA: TGTGCCAGCAGCTTGGGGACAGGCAATCAGCCCCAGCATTTT. Protein product: CASSLGTGNQPQHF.

The J gene is TRBJ1-1, the V gene TRBV3-1 (or the pseudogene TRBV3-2); 8 positions match TRBD1. The CDR3 is made up of 16 amino acids. V lost 0 bases, J lost 5 bases, and 8 bases stayed unmatched. Germline CDR1 and CDR2: LGHDT and YNNKEL (reference sequence). CDR3 coding DNA: TGTGCCAGCAGCCAAGATGGCTGGACAGGGAGGACTGAAGCTTTCTTT. It translates to CASSQDGWTGRTEAFF.

The V call is TRBV21-1, the J call TRBJ2-5; the listed D gene, TRBD2, was not tested against the DNA. TRBV21-1 is an annotated pseudogene. The CDR3 is made up of 15 amino acids. The CDR3 DNA reads TGTGCCAGCAGCAATGGGACTAAGGGCAGAGAGACCCAGTACTTC. Translated, it gives CASSNGTKGRETQYF.

The rearrangement uses TRBV6-2 or TRBV6-3 and TRBJ2-2; D uncertain. CDR1 and CDR2 (germline): MNHEY, SVGEGT. This CDR3 contains 13 residues. Trimming stripped 5 bases from V and 6 bases from J, with 10 bases between. Written as DNA, the CDR3 is TGTGCCAGCAGTCTAAGACTTGCCGGGGAGCTGTTTTTT. Translated: CASSLRLAGELFF.

The genes are TRBV3-1 (or the pseudogene TRBV3-2) and TRBJ1-4; D is undetermined. Trimming left V 5 bases short and J 8 bases short, with 12 bases between. The CDR3 loop spans 13 amino acids. The germline V gene encodes CDR1 LGHDT and CDR2 YNNKEL (reference sequence). The CDR3 region is CASSLDGEEKLFF. For the CDR3, the DNA is TGTGCCAGCAGCTTGGATGGGGAGGAAAAACTGTTTTTT.